This TCR beta chain derives from a study of OX40 agonist ivuxolimab in advanced cancers. Describing the broader study: The costimulatory receptor OX40 (CD134) was targeted by ivuxolimab, a fully human IgG2 agonistic monoclonal antibody. Intravenous ivuxolimab was administered to patients every 2 weeks at six dose levels: 0.01, 0.1, 0.3, 1.5, 3 and 10 mg/kg. Of the roughly 50 dose-escalation patients, hepatocellular carcinoma was present in about 20, melanoma in roughly 15, renal cell carcinoma in 9 and head and neck cancer in 9. The dose-escalation cohort was 82.7% male with a mean age of about 65 years, ranging from 23 to 79. Patients were allowed to have had prior anti-PD-1, anti-PD-L1 or anti-CTLA-4 therapy, and 30% to 40% of the dose-escalation patients had previously received checkpoint inhibitors. Partial responses occurred in three dose-escalation patients: two with cutaneous melanoma and one with hepatocellular carcinoma. The purpose of peripheral TCRbeta sequencing was to test whether ivuxolimab changed TCR sequence diversity and led to clonal T-cell expansion. The paper describes the monotherapy dose-escalation part (N of about 50 patients) of the phase I trial of ivuxolimab.

Counted from cysteine to phenylalanine, this CDR3 has 17 amino acids. Only CDR3 DNA remains: 51 bases, in frame from the first base. Reading the germline V gene (reference sequence) gives CDR1 SGHKS and CDR2 YYEKEE. From V the trimming removes 5 bases and from J it removes 5 bases, while the gene matches leave 16 bases of the junction unaccounted for. The trial excluded patients who had a history of autoimmune disease or who were on systemic immunosuppression. Peripheral blood for TCR sequencing was collected from all dose cohorts at baseline, on cycle 4 day 1, and on cycle 7 day 1. Samples came from an open-label, multicenter, first-in-human phase I dose-escalation trial of ivuxolimab. Adults with locally advanced or metastatic melanoma, renal cell, hepatocellular, or head and neck squamous cell carcinoma were enrolled in the trial. Before TCR sequencing, CD4+ T cells and CD8+ T cells were sorted from peripheral blood as separate populations.

As to this clone: Its antigen is not yet known. Qualities for individual bases were not recorded, and no much larger clone is one base off.

Genomic DNA was extracted from sorted cells for sequencing of the TCRbeta CDR3 region. TCRbeta CDR3 regions were sequenced using the immunoSEQ Assay. This is the immuneACCESS table as TCRdb keeps it, with only in-frame sequences that have V and J called. A part of the clones is gone; compared with another copy, unresolved V genes explain less than half, and the rest is unexplained. For this sample the table gives some 62,000 clones, of which about four fifths were detected only once. About a tenth of the sample rests with the top ten. Study-wide findings and limitations: In partial responders in the 0.1-3.0 mg/kg groups, normalized peripheral clonal expansion was found to be among the lowest, especially among CD8+ T cells. Antigen specificity was not determined for the clonally expanded peripheral T cells. After ivuxolimab, more expanded clones were found on average in CD8+ T cells than in CD4+ T cells. At doses of 0.1 to 3.0 mg/kg, clonal expansion of both CD4+ and CD8+ T cells in blood was seen between baseline and week 6. Low levels of normalized T-cell clonal expansion were also seen in some nonresponding patients.

Sequencing was performed on CD4+ or CD8+ T cells sorted from blood, taken in a trial of the OX40 agonist ivuxolimab. This receptor was identified in an adult with an advanced solid tumor such as melanoma, head and neck, liver or kidney cancer. The receptor chain draws on TRBV5-5 and TRBJ2-1; the junction holds 7 bases that match TRBD2. Read as DNA, the sequence is TGTGCCAGCAGGCTTTACGTCCTAGCGGAGCGCCACAATGAGCAGTTCTTC. The encoded protein is CASRLYVLAERHNEQFF.